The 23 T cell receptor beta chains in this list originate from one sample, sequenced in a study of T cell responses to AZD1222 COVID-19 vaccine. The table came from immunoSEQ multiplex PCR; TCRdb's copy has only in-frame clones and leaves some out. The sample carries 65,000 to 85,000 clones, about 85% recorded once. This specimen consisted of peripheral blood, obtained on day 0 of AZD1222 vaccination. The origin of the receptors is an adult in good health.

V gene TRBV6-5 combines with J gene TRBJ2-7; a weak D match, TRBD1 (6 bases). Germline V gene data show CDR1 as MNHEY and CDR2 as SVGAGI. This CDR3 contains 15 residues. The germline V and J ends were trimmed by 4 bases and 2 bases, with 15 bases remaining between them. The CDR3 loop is CASSLQGTGPYEQYF. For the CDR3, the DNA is TGTGCCAGCAGTTTACAGGGAACCGGGCCCTACGAGCAGTACTTC.

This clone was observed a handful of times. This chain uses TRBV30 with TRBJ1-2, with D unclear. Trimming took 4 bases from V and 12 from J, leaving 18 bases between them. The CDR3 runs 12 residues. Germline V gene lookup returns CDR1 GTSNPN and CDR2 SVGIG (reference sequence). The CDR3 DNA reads TGTGCCTGGACTACCCGCCCGGCCATCAACACCTTC. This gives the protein CAWTTRPAINTF.

The CDR3 reads CASSQDAAAALGNTIYF. The CDR3 nucleotides read TGCGCCAGCAGCCAAGATGCGGCCGCCGCTCTAGGAAACACCATATATTTT. The chain joins TRBV4-1 to TRBJ1-3; no clear D gene. Germline CDR1 MGHRA, CDR2 YSYEKL. V was cut by 0 bases and J by 4 bases, with 16 bases left in between. The CDR3 is 17 residues long.

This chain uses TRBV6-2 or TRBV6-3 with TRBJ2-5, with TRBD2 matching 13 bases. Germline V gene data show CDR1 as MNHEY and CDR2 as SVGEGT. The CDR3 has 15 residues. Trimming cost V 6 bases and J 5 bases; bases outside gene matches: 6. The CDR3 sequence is CASSWTSGGDETQYF. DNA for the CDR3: TGTGCCAGCAGCTGGACTAGCGGGGGCGATGAGACCCAGTACTTC.

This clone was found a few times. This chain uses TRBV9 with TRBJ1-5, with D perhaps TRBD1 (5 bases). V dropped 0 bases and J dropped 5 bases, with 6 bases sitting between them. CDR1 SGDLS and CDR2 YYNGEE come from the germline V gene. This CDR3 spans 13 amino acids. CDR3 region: CASSVVGDQPQHF. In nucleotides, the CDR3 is TGTGCCAGCAGCGTAGTGGGGGATCAGCCCCAGCATTTT.

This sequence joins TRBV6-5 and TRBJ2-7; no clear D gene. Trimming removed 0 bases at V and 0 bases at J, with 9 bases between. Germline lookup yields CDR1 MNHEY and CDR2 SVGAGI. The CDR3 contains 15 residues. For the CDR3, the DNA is TGTGCCAGCAGTTACTCGGGCCGTAGCTCCTACGAGCAGTACTTC. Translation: CASSYSGRSSYEQYF.

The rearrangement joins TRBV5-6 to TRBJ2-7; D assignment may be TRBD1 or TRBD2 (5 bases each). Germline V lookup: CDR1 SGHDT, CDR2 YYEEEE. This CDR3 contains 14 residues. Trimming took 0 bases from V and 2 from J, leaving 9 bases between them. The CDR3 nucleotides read TGTGCCAGCAGCTTGGGGCCGGGGCCCTACGAGCAGTACTTC. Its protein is CASSLGPGPYEQYF.

CDR3 region: CASSPWVFDEQFF. CDR3 DNA sequence: TGTGCCAGCTCACCATGGGTTTTCGATGAGCAGTTCTTC. The V gene is TRBV18, the J gene TRBJ2-1, with D uncertain. Germline V gene sequence: CDR1 KGHSH, CDR2 LQKENI. V lost 2 bases, J lost 8 bases, and 10 bases lay in between. The CDR3 covers 13 residues.

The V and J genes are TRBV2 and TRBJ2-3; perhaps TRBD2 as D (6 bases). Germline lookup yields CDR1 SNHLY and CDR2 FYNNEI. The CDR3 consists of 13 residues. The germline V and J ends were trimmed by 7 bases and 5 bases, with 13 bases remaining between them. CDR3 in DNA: TGTGCCAGCACTATAGGGCGGGGAGATACGCAGTATTTT. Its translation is CASTIGRGDTQYF.

This CDR3 reads CASSSDRGYEQYF. The CDR3 nucleotides read TGTGCCAGTAGTAGCGACAGGGGCTACGAGCAGTACTTC. The chain employs TRBV19 and TRBJ2-7, with TRBD1 matching 8 bases. The CDR3 runs 13 residues. Germline loops: CDR1 LNHDA, CDR2 SQIVND (reference sequence). V shed 4 bases, J shed 3 bases, and the junction held 2 bases outside the gene matches.

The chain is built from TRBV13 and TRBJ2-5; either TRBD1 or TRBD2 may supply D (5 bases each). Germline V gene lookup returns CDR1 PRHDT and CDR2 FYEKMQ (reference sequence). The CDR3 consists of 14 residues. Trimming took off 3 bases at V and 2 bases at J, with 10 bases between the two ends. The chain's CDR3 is CASSLTEGQETQYF. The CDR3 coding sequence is TGTGCCAGCAGCTTGACAGAGGGGCAAGAGACCCAGTACTTC.

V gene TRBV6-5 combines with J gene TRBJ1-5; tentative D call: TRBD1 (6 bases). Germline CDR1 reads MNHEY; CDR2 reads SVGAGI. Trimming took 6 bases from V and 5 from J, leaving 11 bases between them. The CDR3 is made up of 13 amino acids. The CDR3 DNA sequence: TGTGCCAGCAGCCCGGGGGGGCATCAGCCCCAGCATTTT. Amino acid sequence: CASSPGGHQPQHF.

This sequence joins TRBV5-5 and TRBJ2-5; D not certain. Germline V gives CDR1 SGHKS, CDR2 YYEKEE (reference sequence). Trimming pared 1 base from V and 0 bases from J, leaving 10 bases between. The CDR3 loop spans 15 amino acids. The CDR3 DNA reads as TGTGCCAGCAGCTTGTTCCCGAACAACCAAGAGACCCAGTACTTC. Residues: CASSLFPNNQETQYF.

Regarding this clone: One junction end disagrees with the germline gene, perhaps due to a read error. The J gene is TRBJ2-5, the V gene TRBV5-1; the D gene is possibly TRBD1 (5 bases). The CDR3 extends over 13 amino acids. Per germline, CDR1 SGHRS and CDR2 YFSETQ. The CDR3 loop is CATSRVPGETQYF. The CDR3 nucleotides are TGCGCCACCAGCAGGGTCCCCGGGGAGACCCAGTACTTC.

The chain's CDR3 is CASSWTGDRRPLHF. CDR3 nucleotide sequence: TGTGCCAGCAGCTGGACAGGGGATCGGAGACCCCTCCACTTT. The chain has TRBV5-4 and TRBJ1-6, with 9 bases matching TRBD1. After removal of 3 bases from V and 12 bases from J, the junction contained 7 bases not matched to a gene. The CDR3 is made up of 14 amino acids. Germline V gene sequence: CDR1 SGHNT, CDR2 YYREEE (reference sequence). Drawing the rest from reference TRBV5-4 and TRBJ1-6, the complete variable domain is ETGVTQSPTHLIKTRGQQVTLRCSSQSGHNTVSWYQQALGQGPQFIFQYYREEENGRGNFPPRFSGLQFPNYSSELNVNALELDDSALYLCASSWTGDRRPLHFGNGTRLTVT.

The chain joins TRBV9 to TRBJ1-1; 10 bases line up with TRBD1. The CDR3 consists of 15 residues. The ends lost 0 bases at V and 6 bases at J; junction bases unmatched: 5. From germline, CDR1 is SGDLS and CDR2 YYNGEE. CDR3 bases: TGTGCCAGCAGCGTAGAATGGACAGGGGGTTCTGAAGCTTTCTTT. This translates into CASSVEWTGGSEAFF. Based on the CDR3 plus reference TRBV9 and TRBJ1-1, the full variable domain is DSGVTQTPKHLITATGQRVTLRCSPRSGDLSVYWYQQSLDQGLQFLIQYYNGEERAKGNILERFSAQQFPDLHSELNLSSLELGDSALYFCASSVEWTGGSEAFFGQGTRLTVV.

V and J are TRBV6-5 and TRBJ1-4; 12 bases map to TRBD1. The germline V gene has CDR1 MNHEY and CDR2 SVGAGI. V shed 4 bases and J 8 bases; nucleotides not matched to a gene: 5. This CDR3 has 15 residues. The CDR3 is CASSFGTGGREKLFF. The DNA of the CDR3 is TGTGCCAGCAGTTTCGGGACAGGGGGCAGGGAAAAACTGTTTTTT.

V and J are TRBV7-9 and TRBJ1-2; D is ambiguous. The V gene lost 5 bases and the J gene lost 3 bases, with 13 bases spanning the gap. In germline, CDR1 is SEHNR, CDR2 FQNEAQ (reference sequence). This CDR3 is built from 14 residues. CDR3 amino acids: CASSPQGVYYGYTF. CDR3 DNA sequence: TGTGCCAGCAGCCCCCAAGGTGTATACTATGGCTACACCTTC.

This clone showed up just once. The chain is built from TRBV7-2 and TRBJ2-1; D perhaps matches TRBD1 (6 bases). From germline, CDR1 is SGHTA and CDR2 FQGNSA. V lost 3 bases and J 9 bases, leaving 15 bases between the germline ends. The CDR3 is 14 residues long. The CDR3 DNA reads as TGTGCCAGCAGCTTCGCCGGGACAAGTAGTGAGCAGTTCTTC. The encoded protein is CASSFAGTSSEQFF.

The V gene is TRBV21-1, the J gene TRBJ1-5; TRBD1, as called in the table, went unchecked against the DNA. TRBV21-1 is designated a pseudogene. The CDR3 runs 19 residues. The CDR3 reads CASSKNPIGQGDSNQPQHF. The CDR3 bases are TGTGCCAGCAGCAAAAACCCTATCGGACAGGGGGATAGCAATCAGCCCCAGCATTTT.

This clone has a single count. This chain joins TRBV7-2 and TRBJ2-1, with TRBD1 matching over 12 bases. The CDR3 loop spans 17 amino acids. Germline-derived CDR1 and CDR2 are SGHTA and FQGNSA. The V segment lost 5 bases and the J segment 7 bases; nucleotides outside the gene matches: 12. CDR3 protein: CASSPPTGTGGENEQFF. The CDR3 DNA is TGTGCCAGCAGCCCCCCGACCGGGACAGGGGGCGAGAATGAGCAGTTCTTC.

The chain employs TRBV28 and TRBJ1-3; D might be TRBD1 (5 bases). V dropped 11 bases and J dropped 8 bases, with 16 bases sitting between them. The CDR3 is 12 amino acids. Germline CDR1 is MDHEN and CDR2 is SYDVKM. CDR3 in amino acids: CAAGRQGHTIYF. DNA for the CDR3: TGTGCCGCGGGCCGGCAGGGACACACCATATATTTT.

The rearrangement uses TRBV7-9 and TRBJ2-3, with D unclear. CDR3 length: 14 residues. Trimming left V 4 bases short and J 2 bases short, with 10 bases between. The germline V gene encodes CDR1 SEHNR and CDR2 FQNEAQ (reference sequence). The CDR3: CASSSGPNTDTQYF. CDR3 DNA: TGTGCCAGCAGCTCCGGACCTAACACAGATACGCAGTATTTT.